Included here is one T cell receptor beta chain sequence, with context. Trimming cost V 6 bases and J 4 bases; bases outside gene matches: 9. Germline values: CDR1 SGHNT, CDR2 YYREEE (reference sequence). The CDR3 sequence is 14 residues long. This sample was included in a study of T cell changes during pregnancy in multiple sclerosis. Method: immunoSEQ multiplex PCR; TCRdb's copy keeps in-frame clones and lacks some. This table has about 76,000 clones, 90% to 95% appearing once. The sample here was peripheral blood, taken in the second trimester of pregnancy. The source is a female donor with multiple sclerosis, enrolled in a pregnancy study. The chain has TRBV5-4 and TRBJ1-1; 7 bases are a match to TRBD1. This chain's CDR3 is CASTLSDRATEAFF. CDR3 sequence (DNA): TGTGCCAGCACCCTCTCCGACAGGGCCACTGAAGCTTTCTTT.